What follows is one T cell receptor (beta chain) and its context. These data originate in a study of shared clonotypes between healthy human individuals. The ends were cut back, 5 bases at V and 0 bases at J, with 11 bases in the middle. This CDR3 has 14 residues. Germline V lookup: CDR1 LNHDA, CDR2 SQIVND (reference sequence). The assay was immunoSEQ multiplex PCR, and TCRdb's table has in-frame clones only and misses some. The sample includes around 750,000 clones, around two thirds seen only once; the top ten take approximately 1.6%. The V and J genes are TRBV19 and TRBJ2-7, with D possibly TRBD2 on 6 matching bases. The sequenced sample consisted of memory CD4+ T cells sorted from blood. Subset indicated: CD45RA-negative fraction. The clonotype originates from a woman under 40 in good health. CDR3 nucleotides: TGTGCCAGTAGTCAGTACGGGAGCTCCTACGAGCAGTACTTC. Translated, it gives CASSQYGSSYEQYF.